This is a list of T cell receptor beta chains from one sample in a study of a mutant IDH1 vaccine in newly diagnosed glioma. Sequenced by immunoSEQ multiplex PCR; TCRdb stores in-frame clones only, minus some. Seen here are over 45,000 clones, more than 85% observed once, and the top ten hold about 2.5%. This specimen was PBMCs, taken from a glioma patient treated with radiotherapy, temozolomide or both. The receptor source for this set is a man in his forties or fifties with glioma. Both conserved end residues are part of each CDR3.

V	CDR3
TRBV27	CASSLGGPRRTGELFF
TRBV15	CATSRDGQPQHF
TRBV5-6	CASSLFSGAHKNIQYF
TRBV18	CASSPGLYDSGNTIYF
TRBV11-2	CASSLGAANYGYTF
TRBV6-5	CASRLAGENIQYF
TRBV21-1	CASSATGTGNTGELFF
TRBV5-6	CASSLVRGWNGYTF
TRBV6-4	CASSAGHLGNTEAFF
TRBV19	CASSKQLNQPQHF
TRBV27	CASCQGARGELFF
TRBV2	CASSPTPDTQYF
TRBV6-5	CASSYPGDTEAFF
TRBV6-1	CASLRAGGVSAFF
TRBV27	CASSLSGDRVQPQHF
TRBV7-2	CASSLNRGRKETGELFF
TRBV7-6	CASSPRPGQGNIQYF
TRBV28	CASAPTQRNQPQHF
TRBV7-2	CASSLGGFEQFF
TRBV5-1	CASSLAYSGSSYEQYF
TRBV30	CAWSWAGFGYTF
TRBV11-1	CASSLGTGSDGYTF
TRBV11-3	CASSLVQGGEQYF
TRBV6-5	CASSYRDSLSYEQYF
TRBV9	CASSVASSGGRNYGYTF
TRBV28	CASSRGKNEKLFF
TRBV7-3	CASSLYGGGYNDNEQFF
TRBV7-9	CASSLGNLETQYF
TRBV19	CASSSGQTYQETQYF
TRBV9	CASSGGRIADTQYF
TRBV28	CASSLWGYGYTF
TRBV28	CASSRPGQGSPEQYF
TRBV9	CASSAHRGVAGELFF
TRBV4-3	CASSRGLSYEQYF
TRBV30	CAWSRTHTEAFF
TRBV9	CASSPQVTDTQYF
TRBV4-1	CASSHGTRNEKLFF
TRBV6-5	CASTGFGNTIYF
TRBV6-4	CASSEGGGTDTQYF
TRBV7-3	CASSLSRREREGHTGELFF
TRBV2	CASSPDFSTDTQYF
TRBV28	CASSLQGYLDYGYTF
TRBV5-1	CASSSDYEQYF
TRBV27	CASSFLNRAPYNEQFF
TRBV9	CASSVGPGITYEQYF
TRBV5-1	CASRSGGIPSTDTQYF
TRBV4-1	CASSQRLGAYEQYF
TRBV5-6	CASSLVAGSQETQYF
TRBV28	CASSLSGTAENIQYF
TRBV5-1	CASSLHQGAFNEQFF
TRBV15	CATSRDSQGRDGYTF
TRBV4-3	CASSEIVAGNTEAFF
TRBV5-1	CASSLGGFDNEQFF
TRBV7-7	CASSRVRGRTGELFF
TRBV19	CASSLTVPGQPQHF
TRBV5-6	CASSLAGPGLTRQPQHF
TRBV27	CASSPQGTNYGYTF
TRBV7-2	CASSLGFKNIQYF
TRBV19	CASSTTGTNTGELFF